The 31 T cell receptor beta chains listed next were all sequenced from one sample in a study of control samples from healthy donors and cancer patients. Clones were read by immunoSEQ multiplex PCR, and TCRdb kept only the in-frame ones, dropping some. The sample includes 130,000 or so clones, about 86% seen only once; the top ten take 9% to 13%. The sample taken for sequencing was blood. The receptors were gathered from a young man in good health.

As concerns this clone: This sample includes further DNA sequences coding for the same CDR3. The V gene is TRBV10-3, the J gene TRBJ1-2; the match to TRBD1 covers 9 bases. Germline-derived CDR1 and CDR2 are ENHRY and SYGVKD. There are 14 residues in the CDR3. After removal of 4 bases from V and 0 bases from J, the junction contained 0 bases not matched to a gene. DNA for the CDR3: TGTGCCATCAGTGGACAGGGGGCTAACTATGGCTACACCTTC. This sequence encodes CAISGQGANYGYTF.

The V and J genes are TRBV12-3 or TRBV12-4 and TRBJ2-1; D may be TRBD1 (5 bases). Trimming took 1 base from V and 15 from J, leaving 16 bases between them. The CDR3 is 13 amino acids. The CDR3 sequence: CASSLVPGQGGFF. The CDR3 DNA follows: TGTGCCAGCAGTTTAGTCCCAGGGCAGGGTGGGTTCTTC.

The V gene is TRBV3-1 (or the pseudogene TRBV3-2), the J gene TRBJ2-5; D is unclear. With 4 bases removed from V and 1 base from J, the gap between germline ends came to 4 bases. This CDR3 is 12 amino acids long. Germline V gives CDR1 LGHDT, CDR2 YNNKEL (reference sequence). The CDR3 loop is CASSPLQETQYF. For the CDR3, the DNA is TGTGCCAGCAGCCCCCTCCAAGAGACCCAGTACTTC.

The chain couples TRBV11-3 to TRBJ1-1; TRBD1 might be the D (5 bases). The length of the CDR3 is 16 residues. Trimming pared 0 bases from V and 4 bases from J, leaving 15 bases between. The germline V gene has CDR1 SGHNT and CDR2 YENEEA. CDR3 amino acids: CASSLDKKAGITEAFF. The CDR3 nucleotides read TGTGCCAGCAGCTTAGATAAGAAAGCAGGGATCACTGAAGCTTTCTTT.

The rearrangement links TRBV29-1 to TRBJ1-1; D call uncertain. The ends were cut back, 4 bases at V and 4 bases at J, with 13 bases in the middle. This CDR3 spans 13 amino acids. Germline values: CDR1 SQVTM, CDR2 ANQGSEA. CDR3 nucleotide sequence: TGCAGCGTTGTAGTTGAACGGGGCACTGAAGCTTTCTTT. It yields the protein CSVVVERGTEAFF.

This clone was picked up a small number of times. The genes are TRBV10-2 and TRBJ1-5; the D is unclear. The CDR3 has 14 residues. CDR1 is WSHSY and CDR2 is SAAADI in the germline V gene. V was pared by 6 bases and J by 5 bases, with 14 bases between. The CDR3 nucleotides are TGCGCCAGCAGAGAAAAGGGCGAATATCAGCCCCAGCATTTT. The encoded protein is CASREKGEYQPQHF.

V usage is TRBV12-5 and J usage is TRBJ2-7; possibly TRBD2 for D (6 bases). V lost 6 bases and J lost 3, with 21 bases in between. The CDR3 is 16 amino acids. Germline CDR1 and CDR2: LGHNT and FRNRAP. The CDR3 nucleotides read TGTGCTAGTGGCCCAACCGGGAGACCCCCTCTCTACGAGCAGTACTTC. Translating it yields CASGPTGRPPLYEQYF.

A few counts support this clone. V and J are TRBV2 and TRBJ2-2, with 8 bases aligning to TRBD2. This CDR3 spans 15 amino acids. Germline values: CDR1 SNHLY, CDR2 FYNNEI. Trimming at V came to 3 bases and at J to 6 bases, leaving 6 bases not matched to a gene. The CDR3 loop reads CASSDPAGGAGELFF. As DNA, the CDR3 is TGTGCCAGCAGTGATCCGGCGGGGGGAGCCGGGGAGCTGTTTTTT.

CDR3 sequence reads: CASSLAGSSYEQYV. The DNA for the CDR3 is TGTGCCAGCAGCTTGGCGGGCAGCTCCTACGAGCAGTACGTC. This chain joins TRBV5-8 and TRBJ2-7; D uncertain. The CDR3 has 14 amino acids. Germline loops: CDR1 SGHTS, CDR2 YDEGEE. The V end was cut by 0 bases, the J end by 0 bases, with 7 bases between.

V and J are TRBV2 and TRBJ2-1; D perhaps matches TRBD2 (5 bases). Trimming took 7 bases from V and 15 from J, leaving 13 bases between them. The CDR3 consists of 10 residues. The germline V gene encodes CDR1 SNHLY and CDR2 FYNNEI. Here the CDR3 DNA reads TGTGCCAGCATACTAGGTTTGTGGTTCTTC. Encoded protein: CASILGLWFF.

The J gene is TRBJ2-2, the V gene TRBV4-2, with D perhaps given as TRBD1 or TRBD2 (5 bases each). The CDR3 has 15 residues. In germline, CDR1 is LGHNA, CDR2 YNFKEQ. Trimming removed 3 bases at V and 5 bases at J, with 13 bases between. In DNA, the CDR3 is TGTGCCAGCAGCCAGACGGGACCAGCAACCGGGGAGCTGTTTTTT. This encodes CASSQTGPATGELFF.

This clone came up a few times. The CDR3 loop reads CASSPLSGNTIYF. The CDR3 bases are TGTGCCAGCAGCCCTTTGTCGGGGAACACCATATATTTT. The chain links TRBV5-8 to TRBJ1-3; D not certain. CDR1 and CDR2 (germline): SGHTS, YDEGEE. The ends were cut back, 4 bases at V and 7 bases at J, with 12 bases in the middle. There are 13 residues in the CDR3. The full variable domain, rest sourced from reference TRBV5-8 and TRBJ1-3, is EAGVTQSPTHLIKTRGQQATLRCSPISGHTSVYWYQQALGLGLQFLLWYDEGEERNRGNFPPRFSGRQFPNYSSELNVNALELEDSALYLCASSPLSGNTIYFGEGSWLTVV.

The count of this clone is one. The chain links TRBV7-6 to TRBJ2-2; D not certain. The CDR3 totals 13 residues. The V end was cut by 5 bases, the J end by 7 bases, with 11 bases between. Per germline, CDR1 SGHVS and CDR2 FNYEAQ. In DNA, the CDR3 is TGTGCCAGCAGCCCCTACCTTGGCGGGGAGCTGTTTTTT. This codes for CASSPYLGGELFF.

Concerning this clone: Given a much more abundant clone one base away, this may be a read error. The chain joins TRBV5-8 to TRBJ1-1; TRBD1 is a possible D gene (5 bases). Trimming took off 5 bases at V and 1 base at J, with 9 bases between the two ends. Germline V gives CDR1 SGHTS, CDR2 YDEGEE. This CDR3 contains 13 residues. The CDR3 loop is CASRPTGNTEAFF. The CDR3 DNA reads as TGTGCCAGCAGACCCACAGGGAACACTGAAGCTTTCTTT.

The chain combines TRBV16 with TRBJ1-2; D is undetermined. V lost 1 base to trimming and J lost 8 bases, with 11 bases between them. Germline V gene sequence: CDR1 KGHSY, CDR2 FQNENV. The CDR3 is made up of 13 amino acids. CDR3 bases: TGTGCCAGCAGCCAATACGGTACCCTGGGCTACACCTTC. Protein product: CASSQYGTLGYTF.

V usage is TRBV12-3 or TRBV12-4 and J usage is TRBJ1-6, with D tentatively TRBD1 (5 bases). The CDR3 covers 13 residues. V was clipped by 5 bases and J by 5 bases, with 7 bases between them. The CDR3 DNA reads TGTGCCAGCAGTCGGGACCATAATTCACCCCTCCACTTT. Protein: CASSRDHNSPLHF.

V is TRBV10-3 and J is TRBJ2-5; D tentatively reads TRBD1 or TRBD2 (5 bases each). CDR1 and CDR2 from the germline V gene are ENHRY and SYGVKD. This CDR3 has 15 amino acids. V lost 4 bases and J 0 bases, leaving 12 bases between the germline ends. CDR3 protein: CAISVGVGNQETQYF. The DNA of the CDR3 is TGTGCCATCAGTGTGGGGGTAGGGAACCAAGAGACCCAGTACTTC.

The CDR3 region has the DNA TGTGCCAGCTCACCAGAAAACAGGGATGGCTACACCTTC. It is translated as CASSPENRDGYTF. V gene TRBV18 combines with J gene TRBJ1-2; TRBD1 might be the D (6 bases). V gave up 2 bases and J gave up 6 bases, with 10 bases separating them. Germline CDR1 is KGHSH and CDR2 is LQKENI. This CDR3 has 13 amino acids.

The CDR3 coding sequence is TGTGCCAGCAGCTTACGGGGCAGGGGGCGAGGTGAAGCTTTCTTT. Its protein product is CASSLRGRGRGEAFF. The chain links TRBV11-2 to TRBJ1-1, with 8 bases matching TRBD1. The CDR3 totals 15 residues. Trimming at V came to 2 bases and at J to 7 bases, leaving 9 bases not matched to a gene. CDR1 SGHAT and CDR2 FQNNGV come from the germline V gene.

The rearrangement joins TRBV5-6 to TRBJ2-5; 7 bases agree with TRBD2. CDR1 and CDR2 (germline): SGHDT, YYEEEE. The CDR3 is made up of 14 amino acids. V shed 0 bases and J 5 bases; nucleotides not matched to a gene: 4. This CDR3 reads CASSLGGEGETQYF. As DNA, the CDR3 is TGTGCCAGCAGCTTGGGAGGGGAGGGGGAGACCCAGTACTTC.

The CDR3 sequence: CATSDFSGTADTEAFF. The CDR3 DNA is TGTGCCACCAGTGATTTTTCGGGGACAGCCGACACTGAAGCTTTCTTT. This rearrangement joins TRBV24-1 to TRBJ1-1; 7 nucleotides match TRBD1. Germline-derived CDR1 and CDR2 are KGHDR and SFDVKD. The CDR3 is 16 residues long. J was trimmed by 3 bases and V by 1 base; bases with no gene match: 7.

The CDR3: CASSPTGGMNQPQHF. The CDR3 bases are TGTGCCAGCTCACCGACAGGGGGGATGAATCAGCCCCAGCATTTT. V gene TRBV18 combines with J gene TRBJ1-5; 9 bases fit TRBD1. The CDR3 runs to 15 residues. The trim removed 3 bases at V and 4 bases at J, leaving 4 bases unmatched. From germline, CDR1 is KGHSH and CDR2 LQKENI.

V is TRBV7-9 and J is TRBJ1-5; D call uncertain. V was cut by 4 bases and J by 6 bases, with 10 bases left in between. The CDR3 length is 13 residues. CDR1 SEHNR and CDR2 FQNEAQ come from the germline V gene (reference sequence). The chain's CDR3 is CASSSQTGQPQHF. The CDR3 coding sequence is TGTGCCAGCAGCTCCCAAACCGGTCAGCCCCAGCATTTT. The variable domain in full, completed from reference TRBV7-9 and TRBJ1-5, reads DTGVSQNPRHKITKRGQNVTFRCDPISEHNRLYWYRQTLGQGPEFLTYFQNEAQLEKSRLLSDRFSAERPKGSFSTLEIQRTEQGDSAMYLCASSSQTGQPQHFGDGTRLSIL.

The chain couples TRBV7-6 to TRBJ2-3; 8 bases match TRBD2. CDR1 SGHVS and CDR2 FNYEAQ come from the germline V gene. V lost 0 bases, J lost 2 bases, and 4 bases stayed unmatched. CDR3 length: 16 residues. In DNA, the CDR3 is TGTGCCAGCAGCTTAGCGGGCGGGGGGCCCACAGATACGCAGTATTTT. It specifies CASSLAGGGPTDTQYF.

V usage is TRBV7-3 and J usage is TRBJ2-5; D gene uncertain. The CDR3 loop spans 14 amino acids. Germline V CDR1 and CDR2: SGHTA, FQGTGA. Between the trimmed V and J ends, which lost 2 bases and 5 bases, there was a span of 12 bases. DNA for the CDR3: TGTGCCAGCAGCTTAGGTTCCGGCCAGGAGACCCAGTACTTC. It codes for CASSLGSGQETQYF.

V and J are TRBV5-1 and TRBJ2-7; D unresolved. CDR1 and CDR2 (germline): SGHRS, YFSETQ. The CDR3 spans 15 residues. The V end lost 0 bases, the J end lost 0 bases, and 10 bases lay between the germline ends. The CDR3 is CASSLGQTSSYEQYF. The CDR3 nucleotides are TGCGCCAGCAGCTTGGGGCAGACGAGCTCCTACGAGCAGTACTTC.

The rearrangement joins TRBV5-1 to TRBJ2-2, with 14 bases aligning to TRBD2. CDR3 length equals 16 residues. Germline V gives CDR1 SGHRS, CDR2 YFSETQ. V lost 4 bases and J lost 7; bases outside the gene matches: 6. The CDR3 DNA follows: TGCGCCAGCAGCGCGGGACTAGCGGGGGTCGGCGGGGAGCTGTTTTTT. Translation gives CASSAGLAGVGGELFF.

This rearrangement joins TRBV5-5 to TRBJ1-4, with no clear D. The length of the CDR3 is 14 residues. V shed 4 bases and J shed 8 bases, with 15 bases lying between them. Germline-derived CDR1 and CDR2 are SGHKS and YYEKEE (reference sequence). CDR3 in amino acids: CASSPAGLREKLFF. The CDR3 DNA is TGTGCCAGCAGCCCCGCGGGGTTGCGGGAAAAACTGTTTTTT. The complete variable domain, with remaining parts taken from reference TRBV5-5 and TRBJ1-4, reads DAGVTQSPTHLIKTRGQQVTLRCSPISGHKSVSWYQQVLGQGPQFIFQYYEKEERGRGNFPDRFSARQFPNYSSELNVNALLLGDSALYLCASSPAGLREKLFFGSGTQLSVL.

This clone was found once. V and J are TRBV14 and TRBJ2-3; TRBD2 agrees at 7 bases. Trimming cost V 3 bases and J 3 bases; bases outside gene matches: 9. This CDR3 spans 16 amino acids. The germline V gene has CDR1 SGHDN and CDR2 FVKESK. CDR3 bases: TGTGCCAGCAGCCATCTCACGAGCGGGGTTACAGATACGCAGTATTTT. Its protein is CASSHLTSGVTDTQYF.

V gene TRBV29-1 combines with J gene TRBJ1-1; possible D gene TRBD1, 5 bases. The CDR3 covers 12 residues. Germline CDR1 reads SQVTM; CDR2 reads ANQGSEA. V lost 4 bases and J 1 base, leaving 7 bases between the germline ends. The CDR3 protein is CSVGQGNTEAFF. The CDR3 bases are TGCAGCGTTGGGCAGGGGAACACTGAAGCTTTCTTT. Variable domain in full (rest from reference TRBV29-1 and TRBJ1-1): SAVISQKPSRDICQRGTSLTIQCQVDSQVTMMFWYRQQPGQSLTLIATANQGSEATYESGFVIDKFPISRPNLTFSTLTVSNMSPEDSSIYLCSVGQGNTEAFFGQGTRLTVV.

The chain carries TRBV2 and TRBJ1-4, with D uncertain. The germline gives CDR1 SNHLY, CDR2 FYNNEI. This CDR3 contains 14 residues. The V end lost 4 bases, the J end lost 0 bases, and 6 bases lay between the germline ends. The CDR3, as DNA: TGTGCCAGCAGTGGGGTTGCAACTAATGAAAAACTGTTTTTT. Protein: CASSGVATNEKLFF.